This TCR beta chain came from a study of cytomegalovirus exposure and HLA in healthy donors. Study results and limitations: Researchers counted 150 to 200 TCR beta chains as cytomegalovirus-associated. The classifier reportedly diagnosed cytomegalovirus status with high specificity and sensitivity. First-cohort TCR clusters tended to co-occur in the roughly 120 validation repertoires, a later analysis found.

Germline V lookup: CDR1 PRHDT, CDR2 FYEKMQ (reference sequence). V lost 1 base to trimming and J lost 2 bases; unmatched junction nucleotides: 8. The CDR3 is 19 residues long. Turning to this clone: Its matching antigen is unknown.

This table comes from immunoSEQ multiplex PCR, and its TCRdb copy is limited to in-frame clones, with some not included. The sample contains about 160,000 clones, around 92% of which appear only once. The TCR comes from a man between 18 and 35 years old in good health and CMV-seropositive. Material: PBMCs. V usage is TRBV13 and J usage is TRBJ2-6; 10 nucleotides match TRBD1. The CDR3: CASSLAGGQGSTGANVLTF. The DNA of the CDR3 is TGTGCCAGCAGCTTAGCGGGGGGACAGGGGTCCACTGGGGCCAACGTCCTGACTTTC.